The clone carrying this T cell receptor beta chain was counted ten times or more. Its target is not known. These data originate in a study of response to subunit inactivated influenza vaccine. Study observations and caveats: Each seasonal flu vaccination may recruit only limited new T cells, authors suggested.

MiXCR, applied by TCRdb to the RT-PCR reads, yields one record per CDR3 protein. Found here are hundreds of thousands of distinct CDR3 sequences, roughly 20% of them singletons; the top ten hold 11%. V was pared by 5 bases and J by 4 bases, with 21 bases between. CDR3 length equals 17 residues. The specimen was PBMCs from blood, collected more than 4 days after vaccination. The J gene is TRBJ2-1, the V gene TRBV12-3 or TRBV12-4, with D perhaps TRBD1 or TRBD2 (6 bases each). The clonotype originates from a man aged 50 or older who received an inactivated influenza vaccine. CDR3: CASSGTFGGAKYNEQFF. The CDR3 region has the DNA TGTGCCAGCAGTGGAACCTTCGGGGGCGCGAAATACAATGAGCAGTTCTTC.